This T cell receptor (beta chain) was identified in a study of T cells in Graves' hyperthyroidism and ophthalmopathy. Amplified TCR beta CDR3 regions derived from RNA transcripts. HTBI primers were the set used in a first-round RT-PCR of the TCR CDR3. TCRdb itself ran the multiplex PCR reads through MiXCR, one entry per CDR3 protein. The table lists 300,000 to 450,000 distinct CDR3 sequences, 14% of them singletons, with about 10% in the top ten. The CDR3 consists of 16 residues. Germline CDR1 is DFQATT and CDR2 is SNEGSKA (reference sequence). V dropped 7 bases and J dropped 2 bases, with 23 bases sitting between them.

The TCR originated in a woman aged 55-75 years with Graves' hyperthyroidism. Sequencing input: blood. The rearrangement links TRBV20-1 to TRBJ1-2, with D maybe TRBD1 (5 bases). In DNA, the CDR3 is TGCAGTGGGGCACATCTCCCCGGGACGGCAAACTATGGCTACACCTTC. Translated, it gives CSGAHLPGTANYGYTF.